The 20 T cell receptor beta chains below come from one sample, sequenced in a study of T cell responses to AZD1222 COVID-19 vaccine. Sequenced by immunoSEQ multiplex PCR; TCRdb stores in-frame clones only, minus some. The sample yields some 280,000 clones, 90% to 95% seen once. Sequenced here: peripheral blood, sampled 28 days after the second AZD1222 dose. All receptors derive from an adult who received the AZD1222 COVID-19 vaccine.

The rearrangement joins TRBV18 to TRBJ2-5; D is uncertain. The CDR3 spans 15 residues. Trimming stripped 3 bases from V and 3 bases from J, with 14 bases between. The germline gives CDR1 KGHSH, CDR2 LQKENI. The CDR3 DNA follows: TGTGCCAGCTCACCGCGTTCGGCGGCTAAAGAGACCCAGTACTTC. Its translation is CASSPRSAAKETQYF.

This clone was seen only once. The chain links TRBV2 to TRBJ2-7; D is uncertain. CDR3 length: 12 amino acids. Germline lookup yields CDR1 SNHLY and CDR2 FYNNEI. V lost 7 bases and J lost 5, with 12 bases in between. CDR3 residues: CASTTAAHEQYF. The CDR3 region has the DNA TGTGCCAGCACGACGGCAGCCCACGAGCAGTACTTC.

The V call is TRBV2, the J call TRBJ2-3, with 11 bases identical to TRBD2. J was trimmed by 0 bases and V by 0 bases; bases with no gene match: 2. CDR1 is SNHLY, CDR2 FYNNEI, per germline. CDR3 length: 17 amino acids. In nucleotides, the CDR3 is TGTGCCAGCAGTGAAGCGACTAGCGGGGACAGCACAGATACGCAGTATTTT. This encodes CASSEATSGDSTDTQYF.

This clone was observed a single time. The genes are TRBV7-3 and TRBJ2-5; TRBD2 agrees at 7 bases. Germline values: CDR1 SGHTA, CDR2 FQGTGA. The V gene end was trimmed by 2 bases and the J gene end by 3 bases; junction bases not matched to a gene: 6. This CDR3 region has 15 residues. The CDR3 sequence is CASSLLGSGEETQYF. CDR3 DNA sequence: TGTGCCAGCAGCTTACTCGGGAGCGGGGAAGAGACCCAGTACTTC.

This chain connects TRBV27 to TRBJ1-2; D might be TRBD1 (5 bases). The CDR3 is 14 residues long. The ends were cut back, 6 bases at V and 2 bases at J, with 13 bases in the middle. CDR1 is MNHEY and CDR2 is SMNVEV in the germline V gene (reference sequence). The DNA for the CDR3 is TGTGCCAGCAGCTCGACAGCGCCAAACTATGGCTACACCTTC. Amino acid sequence: CASSSTAPNYGYTF.

This chain uses TRBV28 with TRBJ1-1, with 9 bases aligning to TRBD1. Germline V gene lookup returns CDR1 MDHEN and CDR2 SYDVKM. The CDR3 extends over 12 amino acids. The V segment lost 6 bases and the J segment 7 bases; nucleotides outside the gene matches: 3. CDR3 in DNA: TGTGCCAGCAGATGGGACAGGGATGAAGCTTTCTTT. Amino acids: CASRWDRDEAFF.

The chain has TRBV6-2 or TRBV6-3 and TRBJ2-7, with D perhaps TRBD2 (5 bases). Trimming took 0 bases from V and 0 from J, leaving 15 bases between them. The CDR3 is 17 residues long. Germline values: CDR1 MNHEY, CDR2 SVGEGT. The DNA of the CDR3 is TGTGCCAGCAGTTACTCATCTCGGACTCCGAGCTCCTACGAGCAGTACTTC. It is translated as CASSYSSRTPSSYEQYF.

The chain carries TRBV2 and TRBJ2-6; D not certain. Germline V CDR1 and CDR2: SNHLY, FYNNEI. Trimming stripped 7 bases from V and 0 bases from J, with 7 bases between. There are 14 residues in the CDR3. CDR3 residues: CASNPDSGANVLTF. CDR3 nucleotides: TGTGCCAGCAACCCAGACTCTGGGGCCAACGTCCTGACTTTC. The whole variable domain, remainder taken from reference TRBV2 and TRBJ2-6, is EPEVTQTPSHQVTQMGQEVILRCVPISNHLYFYWYRQILGQKVEFLVSFYNNEISEKSEIFDDQFSVERPDGSNFTLKIRSTKLEDSAMYFCASNPDSGANVLTFGAGSRLTVL.

This rearrangement joins TRBV4-1 to TRBJ1-2; perhaps TRBD1 as D (6 bases). The CDR3 extends over 15 amino acids. The V gene lost 0 bases and the J gene lost 3 bases, with 11 bases spanning the gap. CDR1 MGHRA and CDR2 YSYEKL come from the germline V gene. In DNA form, the CDR3 reads TGCGCCAGCAGCCAAGATCAGGGGATGTACTATGGCTACACCTTC. Protein sequence: CASSQDQGMYYGYTF.

The chain recombines TRBV19 with TRBJ1-1; TRBD1 agrees at 8 bases. The germline V gene encodes CDR1 LNHDA and CDR2 SQIVND (reference sequence). V dropped 6 bases and J dropped 0; count of bases not matched to a gene: 6. This CDR3 comprises 15 residues. CDR3 sequence reads: CASRTGATLNTEAFF. The CDR3 nucleotides are TGTGCCAGTAGGACAGGGGCTACCCTGAACACTGAAGCTTTCTTT.

The chain couples TRBV4-1 to TRBJ1-1, with D unresolved. Germline lookup yields CDR1 MGHRA and CDR2 YSYEKL. The CDR3 totals 16 residues. The V end was cut by 0 bases, the J end by 1 base, with 12 bases between. The CDR3 DNA is TGCGCCAGCAGCCAAGATGATGGAGTTTCGAACACTGAAGCTTTCTTT. Translated: CASSQDDGVSNTEAFF.

This chain uses TRBV2 with TRBJ1-1; perhaps TRBD1 as D (5 bases). This CDR3 has 12 amino acids. Trimming took 6 bases from V and 4 from J, leaving 9 bases between them. CDR1 SNHLY and CDR2 FYNNEI come from the germline V gene. The CDR3 is CASRTGGTEAFF. The CDR3 bases are TGTGCCAGCAGAACGGGGGGCACTGAAGCTTTCTTT.

The CDR3 loop reads CASSLGPFSYEQYF. The CDR3, as DNA: TGTGCCAGCAGCTTAGGACCCTTCTCCTACGAGCAGTACTTC. The V and J genes are TRBV11-2 and TRBJ2-7; D is unclear. The CDR3 extends over 14 amino acids. The V end lost 1 base, the J end lost 0 bases, and 7 bases lay between the germline ends. CDR1 is SGHAT and CDR2 is FQNNGV in the germline V gene.

The V gene is TRBV4-1, the J gene TRBJ1-2; a possible D gene is TRBD1 (6 bases). The CDR3 extends over 15 amino acids. Trimming took 0 bases from V and 3 from J, leaving 11 bases between them. Germline CDR1 reads MGHRA; CDR2 reads YSYEKL. As DNA, the CDR3 is TGCGCCAGCAGCCAAGAGTCGGACAGCTACTATGGCTACACCTTC. It yields the protein CASSQESDSYYGYTF.

The chain joins TRBV7-8 to TRBJ2-5, with D perhaps matching TRBD1 (5 bases). There are 13 residues in the CDR3. Per the germline V gene, CDR1 is SGHVS and CDR2 is FQNEAQ. Trimming cost V 5 bases and J 4 bases, with 11 bases left between them. CDR3 sequence reads: CASSLLGPETQYF. As DNA, the CDR3 is TGTGCCAGCAGCCTATTGGGGCCAGAGACCCAGTACTTC. Together with reference TRBV7-8 and TRBJ2-5, the CDR3 gives the full variable domain: GAGVSQSPRYKVAKRGQDVALRCDPISGHVSLFWYQQALGQGPEFLTYFQNEAQLDKSGLPSDRFFAERPEGSVSTLKIQRTQQEDSAVYLCASSLLGPETQYFGPGTRLLVL.

This sequence joins TRBV6-5 and TRBJ2-2; 8 bases line up with TRBD1. In germline, CDR1 is MNHEY, CDR2 SVGAGI. V shed 6 bases, J shed 3 bases, and the junction held 3 bases outside the gene matches. The CDR3 spans 14 residues. CDR3 coding DNA: TGTGCCAGCAGGGACAGGGCCGACACCGGGGAGCTGTTTTTT. Protein sequence: CASRDRADTGELFF.

The rearrangement uses TRBV7-9 and TRBJ1-1; weak D call: TRBD1 (6 bases). Germline assignment: CDR1 SEHNR and CDR2 FQNEAQ (reference sequence). The CDR3 runs to 13 residues. V gave up 5 bases and J gave up 5 bases, with 12 bases separating them. CDR3 DNA: TGTGCCAGCAGCCTCCAGGGGCAAACTGAAGCTTTCTTT. This translates into CASSLQGQTEAFF. Full variable domain (outside the CDR3, taken from reference TRBV7-9 and TRBJ1-1): DTGVSQNPRHKITKRGQNVTFRCDPISEHNRLYWYRQTLGQGPEFLTYFQNEAQLEKSRLLSDRFSAERPKGSFSTLEIQRTEQGDSAMYLCASSLQGQTEAFFGQGTRLTVV.

This chain uses TRBV24-1 with TRBJ1-5; D is ambiguous. Germline V gene sequence: CDR1 KGHDR, CDR2 SFDVKD. V gave up 3 bases and J gave up 1 base, with 12 bases separating them. The CDR3 runs to 16 residues. The CDR3 DNA reads TGTGCCACCAGTGATGGAGGGAGACACAGCAATCAGCCCCAGCATTTT. The encoded protein is CATSDGGRHSNQPQHF.

This clone has a handful of counts. The genes are TRBV24-1 and TRBJ2-7, with D perhaps given as TRBD1 or TRBD2 (5 bases each). The germline V and J ends were trimmed by 12 bases and 7 bases, with 15 bases remaining between them. In germline, CDR1 is KGHDR, CDR2 SFDVKD. The CDR3 sequence is 11 residues long. The CDR3 reads CAGRDHREQYF. The CDR3 DNA sequence: TGTGCCGGCCGGGACCACAGGGAGCAGTACTTC.

The chain is built from TRBV7-9 and TRBJ2-7; D may be TRBD1 (6 bases). CDR3 length: 13 amino acids. CDR1 and CDR2 from the germline V gene are SEHNR and FQNEAQ (reference sequence). The ends were cut back, 7 bases at V and 3 bases at J, with 13 bases in the middle. The CDR3 region is CASTLADSYEQYF. The CDR3 DNA sequence: TGTGCCAGCACCTTGGCGGACAGCTACGAGCAGTACTTC.